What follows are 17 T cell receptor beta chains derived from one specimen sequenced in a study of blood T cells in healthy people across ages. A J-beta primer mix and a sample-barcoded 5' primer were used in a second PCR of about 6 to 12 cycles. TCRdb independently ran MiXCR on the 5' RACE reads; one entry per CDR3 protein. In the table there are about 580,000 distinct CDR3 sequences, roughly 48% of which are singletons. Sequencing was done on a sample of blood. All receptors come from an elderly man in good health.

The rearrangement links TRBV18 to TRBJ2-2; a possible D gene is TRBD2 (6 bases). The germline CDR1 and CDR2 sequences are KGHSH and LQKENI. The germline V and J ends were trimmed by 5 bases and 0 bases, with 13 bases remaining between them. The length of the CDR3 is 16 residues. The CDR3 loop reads CASSFTWEANTGELFF. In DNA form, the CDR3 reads TGTGCCAGCTCATTTACGTGGGAGGCGAACACCGGGGAGCTGTTTTTT.

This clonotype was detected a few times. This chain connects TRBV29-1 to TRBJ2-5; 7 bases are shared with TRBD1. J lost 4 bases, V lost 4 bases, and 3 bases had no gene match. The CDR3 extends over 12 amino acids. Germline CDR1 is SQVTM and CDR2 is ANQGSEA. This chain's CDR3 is CSVGTGGETQYF. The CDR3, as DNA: TGCAGCGTTGGGACAGGAGGAGAGACCCAGTACTTC.

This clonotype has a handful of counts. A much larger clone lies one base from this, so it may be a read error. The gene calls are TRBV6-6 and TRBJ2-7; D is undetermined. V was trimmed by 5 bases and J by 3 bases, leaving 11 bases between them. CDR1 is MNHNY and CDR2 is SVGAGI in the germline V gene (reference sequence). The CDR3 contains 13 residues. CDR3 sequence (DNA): TGTGCCAGCAGTGGAACTTCGGTCTACGAGCAGTACTTC. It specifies CASSGTSVYEQYF.

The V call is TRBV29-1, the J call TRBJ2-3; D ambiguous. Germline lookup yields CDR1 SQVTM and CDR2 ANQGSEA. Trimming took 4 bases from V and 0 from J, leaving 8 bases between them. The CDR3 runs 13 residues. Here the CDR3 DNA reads TGCAGCGTTGTATTCTGGAGCACAGATACGCAGTATTTT. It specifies CSVVFWSTDTQYF.

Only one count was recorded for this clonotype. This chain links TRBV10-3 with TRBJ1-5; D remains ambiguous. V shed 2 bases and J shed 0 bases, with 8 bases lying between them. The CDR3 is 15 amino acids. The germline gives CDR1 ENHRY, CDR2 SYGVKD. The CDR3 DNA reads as TGTGCCATCAGTGAGCAAGCCCGTAGCAATCAGCCCCAGCATTTT. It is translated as CAISEQARSNQPQHF.

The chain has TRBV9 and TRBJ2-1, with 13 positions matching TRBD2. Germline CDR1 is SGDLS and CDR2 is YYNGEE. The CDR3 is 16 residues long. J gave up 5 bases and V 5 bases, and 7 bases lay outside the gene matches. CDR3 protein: CASSPAGTSGDNEQFF. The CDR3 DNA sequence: TGTGCCAGCAGTCCCGCCGGGACTAGCGGGGACAATGAGCAGTTCTTC.

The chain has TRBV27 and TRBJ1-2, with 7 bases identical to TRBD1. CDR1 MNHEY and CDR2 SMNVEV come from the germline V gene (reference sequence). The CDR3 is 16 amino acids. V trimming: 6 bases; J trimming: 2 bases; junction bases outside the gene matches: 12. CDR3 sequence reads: CASSKTPGGTNYGYTF. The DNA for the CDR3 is TGTGCCAGCAGCAAAACCCCAGGGGGGACGAACTATGGCTACACCTTC.

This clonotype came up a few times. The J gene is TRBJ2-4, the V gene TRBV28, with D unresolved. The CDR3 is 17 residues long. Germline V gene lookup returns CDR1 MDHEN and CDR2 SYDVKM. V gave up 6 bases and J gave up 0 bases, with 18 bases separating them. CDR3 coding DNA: TGTGCCAGCAGCCCCCACTCACTCGCTCTAGCCAAAAACATTCAGTACTTC. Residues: CASSPHSLALAKNIQYF.

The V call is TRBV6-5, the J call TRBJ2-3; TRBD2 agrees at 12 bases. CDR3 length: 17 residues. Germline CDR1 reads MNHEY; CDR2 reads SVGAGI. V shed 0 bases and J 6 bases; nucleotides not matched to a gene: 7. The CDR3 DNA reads TGTGCCAGCAGTTACTCCCCCACTAGCGGGGGGCAGGATACGCAGTATTTT. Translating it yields CASSYSPTSGGQDTQYF.

The DNA of the CDR3 is TGTGCCTGGAGTGTACGGGCCTACGAGCAGTACTTC. Translated, it gives CAWSVRAYEQYF. The chain carries TRBV30 and TRBJ2-7; no reliable D call. There are 12 residues in the CDR3. Trimming took 0 bases from V and 2 from J, leaving 5 bases between them. From germline, CDR1 is GTSNPN and CDR2 SVGIG (reference sequence).

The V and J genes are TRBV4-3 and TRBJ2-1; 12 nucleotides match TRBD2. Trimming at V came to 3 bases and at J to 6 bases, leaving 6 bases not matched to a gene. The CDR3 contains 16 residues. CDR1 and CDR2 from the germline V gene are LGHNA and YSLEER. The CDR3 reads CASSQRTSGAINEQFF. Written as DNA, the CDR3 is TGCGCCAGCAGCCAGAGGACTAGCGGGGCAATCAATGAGCAGTTCTTC.

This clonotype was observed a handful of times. The CDR3 DNA follows: TGCAGCGTCGCTCGGACAGGGGACAATGAGCAGTTCTTC. It is translated as CSVARTGDNEQFF. This chain joins TRBV29-1 and TRBJ2-1, with 9 positions matching TRBD1. The CDR3 is 13 amino acids. Germline CDR1 SQVTM, CDR2 ANQGSEA. V shed 6 bases and J 5 bases; nucleotides not matched to a gene: 5.

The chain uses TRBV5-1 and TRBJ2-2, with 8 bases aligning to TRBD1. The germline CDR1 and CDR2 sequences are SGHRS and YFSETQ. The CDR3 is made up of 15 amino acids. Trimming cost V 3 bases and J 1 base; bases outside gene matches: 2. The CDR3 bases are TGCGCCAGCAGCTGGGACAGGAGGAACACCGGGGAGCTGTTTTTT. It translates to CASSWDRRNTGELFF.

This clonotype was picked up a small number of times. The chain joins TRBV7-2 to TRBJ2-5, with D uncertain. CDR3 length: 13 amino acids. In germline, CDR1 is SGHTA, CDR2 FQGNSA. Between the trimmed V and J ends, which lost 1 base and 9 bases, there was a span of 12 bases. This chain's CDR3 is CASSLGPYFPQYF. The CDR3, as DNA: TGTGCCAGCAGCTTAGGGCCTTACTTCCCCCAGTACTTC.

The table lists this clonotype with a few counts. The CDR3 DNA reads TGTGCCAGCAGCTTAGATCACGGGCCCTACGAGCAGTACTTC. Its translation: CASSLDHGPYEQYF. The gene calls are TRBV11-2 and TRBJ2-7; D gene ambiguous. Germline values: CDR1 SGHAT, CDR2 FQNNGV. V was clipped by 0 bases and J by 2 bases, with 8 bases between them. CDR3 length: 14 residues.

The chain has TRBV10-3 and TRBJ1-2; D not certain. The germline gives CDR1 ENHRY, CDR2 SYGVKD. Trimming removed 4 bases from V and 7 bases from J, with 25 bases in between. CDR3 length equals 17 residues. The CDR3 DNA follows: TGTGCCATCAGTGGAGGGTACTCCCTATCAAGCACTGGTGGCTACACCTTC. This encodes CAISGGYSLSSTGGYTF.

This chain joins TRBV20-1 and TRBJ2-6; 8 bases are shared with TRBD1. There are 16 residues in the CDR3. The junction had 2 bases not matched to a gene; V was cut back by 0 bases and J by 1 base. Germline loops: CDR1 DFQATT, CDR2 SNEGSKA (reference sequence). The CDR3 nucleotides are TGCAGTGCTAGAGAAACAGGGGGATCTGGGGCCAACGTCCTGACTTTC. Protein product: CSARETGGSGANVLTF.